The 13 T cell receptor beta chains in this list originate from one sample, sequenced in a study of cytomegalovirus exposure and HLA in healthy donors. The PCR ran on 60 Vbeta and 13 Jbeta primers. Assay: immunoSEQ multiplex PCR; the TCRdb copy retains only in-frame clones and omits some. The sample holds about 96,000 clones. The source material was PBMCs. All receptors come from a woman under 40 in good health and CMV-seronegative.

In DNA form, the CDR3 reads TGTGCCAGCAGGACAGGGGTTGATTCACCCCTCCACTTT. This sequence encodes CASRTGVDSPLHF. The genes are TRBV2 and TRBJ1-6; 8 bases align to TRBD1. The germline V gene encodes CDR1 SNHLY and CDR2 FYNNEI. This CDR3 has 13 amino acids. Trimming took 6 bases from V and 8 from J; bases not matched to a gene: 3.

The rearrangement joins TRBV2 to TRBJ2-7; 13 positions agree with TRBD2. The CDR3 is made up of 14 amino acids. V dropped 6 bases and J dropped 2; count of bases not matched to a gene: 1. Germline V gene sequence: CDR1 SNHLY, CDR2 FYNNEI. CDR3 coding DNA: TGTGCCAGCAGCGGACTAGCGGGGGCCTACGAGCAGTACTTC. Translating it yields CASSGLAGAYEQYF.

The chain employs TRBV27 and TRBJ2-3, with D perhaps matching TRBD2 (6 bases). Trimming removed 8 bases from V and 1 base from J, with 13 bases in between. There are 14 residues in the CDR3. Germline V gives CDR1 MNHEY, CDR2 SMNVEV (reference sequence). This CDR3 reads CASGPTGGTDTQYF. For the CDR3, the DNA is TGTGCCAGCGGCCCCACGGGAGGCACAGATACGCAGTATTTT.

The J gene is TRBJ1-5, the V gene TRBV6-1, with a tentative D call TRBD1 (6 bases). Trimming took off 1 base at V and 5 bases at J, with 12 bases between the two ends. The CDR3 contains 15 residues. CDR1 and CDR2 (germline): MNHNS, SASEGT. In DNA, the CDR3 is TGTGCCAGCAGTGAAGGTTACAGGGCGGATCAGCCCCAGCATTTT. This gives the protein CASSEGYRADQPQHF.

About this clone: At one end the junction does not follow the germline gene, possibly because of a read error. V and J are TRBV6-1 and TRBJ1-1, with a possible D match to TRBD1 (6 bases). Germline CDR1 MNHNS, CDR2 SASEGT. The CDR3 totals 15 residues. The CDR3: CASSRVRGLNTEASF. The CDR3 DNA is TGTGCCAGCAGTCGTGTCAGGGGCCTGAACACTGAAGCTTCCTTT.

The chain combines TRBV12-5 with TRBJ2-1; D is possibly TRBD1 (5 bases). Per germline, CDR1 LGHNT and CDR2 FRNRAP. V dropped 1 base and J dropped 7 bases, with 20 bases sitting between them. CDR3 length: 17 residues. The DNA of the CDR3 is TGTGCTAGTGGTTTGGGCTTGAATGTCGCAGGGCGGAATGAGCAGTTCTTC. Translation: CASGLGLNVAGRNEQFF.

V is TRBV27 and J is TRBJ2-6; tentative D call: TRBD1 (5 bases). CDR1 and CDR2 (germline): MNHEY, SMNVEV (reference sequence). With 2 bases removed from V and 0 bases from J, the gap between germline ends came to 14 bases. There are 18 residues in the CDR3. The CDR3 protein is CASSLAQAPHSGANVLTF. CDR3 in DNA: TGTGCCAGCAGTTTAGCACAGGCCCCGCACTCTGGGGCCAACGTCCTGACTTTC.

Remarks on this clone: Mismatch with germline at one junction end may stem from a read error. This rearrangement joins TRBV28 to TRBJ2-7, with D perhaps matching TRBD1 (5 bases). The CDR3 spans 13 residues. CDR1 is MDHEN and CDR2 is SYDVKM in the germline V gene. The CDR3 DNA is TGTGCCAGCAGTGTCCCTATGACAGCCAGTTTCAAGTTC. Amino acids: CASSVPMTASFKF.

The V gene is TRBV19, the J gene TRBJ1-5; maybe TRBD1 (6 bases). The ends were cut back, 6 bases at V and 6 bases at J, with 15 bases in the middle. Germline V lookup: CDR1 LNHDA, CDR2 SQIVND (reference sequence). The length of the CDR3 is 14 residues. CDR3 region: CASSNGGASQPQHF. CDR3 in DNA: TGTGCCAGTAGCAATGGGGGGGCGAGTCAGCCCCAGCATTTT.

The CDR3 spells CASSLDGLSGNTIYF. CDR3 nucleotide sequence: TGTGCCAGCAGCTTGGATGGGCTCTCTGGAAACACCATATATTTT. The chain links TRBV5-4 to TRBJ1-3; unclear D gene. This CDR3 is built from 15 residues. Germline CDR1 and CDR2: SGHNT and YYREEE (reference sequence). V lost 0 bases and J lost 0, with 7 bases in between. The full variable domain, rest sourced from reference TRBV5-4 and TRBJ1-3, is ETGVTQSPTHLIKTRGQQVTLRCSSQSGHNTVSWYQQALGQGPQFIFQYYREEENGRGNFPPRFSGLQFPNYSSELNVNALELDDSALYLCASSLDGLSGNTIYFGEGSWLTVV.

This rearrangement joins TRBV28 to TRBJ2-3; TRBD2 aligns across 8 bases. The V gene's germline CDR1 is MDHEN and CDR2 SYDVKM. V trimming: 4 bases; J trimming: 1 base; junction bases outside the gene matches: 16. The CDR3 has 19 residues. CDR3 sequence reads: CASSSSTRVAGPRTDTQYF. The CDR3, as DNA: TGTGCCAGCAGTTCGTCTACCCGGGTAGCGGGGCCCCGCACAGATACGCAGTATTTT. Drawing the rest from reference TRBV28 and TRBJ2-3, the complete variable domain is DVKVTQSSRYLVKRTGEKVFLECVQDMDHENMFWYRQDPGLGLRLIYFSYDVKMKEKGDIPEGYSVSREKKERFSLILESASTNQTSMYLCASSSSTRVAGPRTDTQYFGPGTRLTVL.

The J gene is TRBJ1-3, the V gene TRBV30; D call uncertain. The CDR3 totals 18 residues. Between the trimmed V and J ends, which lost 0 bases and 4 bases, there was a span of 22 bases. Germline V CDR1 and CDR2: GTSNPN, SVGIG (reference sequence). CDR3 loop: CAWSVLIGPWGGGNTIYF. The CDR3 region has the DNA TGTGCCTGGAGTGTATTAATCGGGCCCTGGGGAGGAGGAAACACCATATATTTT.

The gene calls are TRBV27 and TRBJ2-7, with D perhaps TRBD2 (5 bases). CDR3 length equals 14 residues. The V and J ends lost 5 bases and 4 bases respectively, with 15 bases between them. Germline V lookup: CDR1 MNHEY, CDR2 SMNVEV (reference sequence). The CDR3 DNA sequence: TGTGCCAGCAGTCGCGCGGGCCAAGGATACGAGCAGTACTTC. Residues: CASSRAGQGYEQYF.